These 5 T cell receptor beta chains share one sample of origin, sequenced in a study of CD8+CD57+ T cells in acquired aplastic anemia. CDR3 and TCR beta VDJ profiling relied on genomic DNA as the template. In TCRdb, the reads were re-called with MiXCR into one record per CDR3 protein. The data show 400,000 to 500,000 distinct CDR3 sequences, with 55% to 70% seen just once and 4% held by the top ten. Material: sorted CD4+, CD8+, or CD8+CD57+ T cells (not recorded which) from PBMCs. The receptors derive from a human donor in good health, serving as a control.

The V call is TRBV6-5, the J call TRBJ1-2; D unclear. The CDR3 contains 15 residues. Germline-derived CDR1 and CDR2 are MNHEY and SVGAGI. Trimming cost V 4 bases and J 4 bases, with 16 bases left between them. The DNA of the CDR3 is TGTGCCAGCAGTTGCCGGGTCCGAAACCTCTATGGCTACACCTTC. This encodes CASSCRVRNLYGYTF.

This clonotype showed up many times. The rearrangement links TRBV10-3 to TRBJ2-3; TRBD2 matches at 15 bases. Germline V gene data show CDR1 as ENHRY and CDR2 as SYGVKD. Unmatched junction bases numbered 10, after V lost 4 bases and J lost 11 bases. The CDR3 runs to 16 residues. The CDR3 region is CAISGTSGGASLEQYF. The DNA of the CDR3 is TGTGCCATCAGTGGGACTAGCGGGGGGGCGTCCTTGGAGCAGTATTTT.

The chain uses TRBV20-1 and TRBJ1-1; 7 positions agree with TRBD1. CDR3 length: 12 amino acids. J was trimmed by 9 bases and V by 6 bases; bases with no gene match: 10. Germline V gene lookup returns CDR1 DFQATT and CDR2 SNEGSKA (reference sequence). CDR3 sequence: CSALGQPGQAFF. CDR3 bases: TGCAGTGCCTTGGGACAGCCTGGCCAAGCTTTCTTT.

The chain is built from TRBV7-9 and TRBJ1-3; unclear D gene. The CDR3 covers 15 residues. V dropped 8 bases and J dropped 16 bases, with 30 bases sitting between them. Germline CDR1 SEHNR, CDR2 FQNEAQ (reference sequence). The CDR3 nucleotides read TGTGCCAGCTACCAGCTGGGGAATGAGCGAATCTTCGGGTATTTT. It yields the protein CASYQLGNERIFGYF.

The chain is built from TRBV29-1 and TRBJ2-7; TRBD2 agrees at 12 bases. The CDR3 spans 15 residues. V lost 4 bases to trimming and J lost 0 bases; unmatched junction nucleotides: 4. The germline V gene encodes CDR1 SQVTM and CDR2 ANQGSEA. CDR3 nucleotides: TGCAGCGTTGCTCTAGCGGGAGGGAGCTCCTACGAGCAGTACGTC. It specifies CSVALAGGSSYEQYV.